This entry features one TCR beta chain sequence. The sample is drawn from a study of shared clonotypes between healthy human individuals. Measured with immunoSEQ multiplex PCR; TCRdb has only the in-frame clones, and not every one. This table has approximately 1.4 million clones, around 98% appearing once. Germline lookup yields CDR1 KGHSH and CDR2 LQKENI. V lost 2 bases and J lost 7, with 6 bases in between. This CDR3 comprises 12 residues. Sequences were obtained from naive CD4+ T cells sorted from blood. Documented subset: CD45RA+ positively selected. The chain links TRBV18 to TRBJ2-1; no clear D. This receptor was identified in a man under 40 in good health. The CDR3 here is CASSPMGNEQFF. The CDR3 DNA reads TGTGCCAGCTCACCAATGGGTAATGAGCAGTTCTTC. Together with reference TRBV18 and TRBJ2-1, the CDR3 gives the full variable domain: NAGVMQNPRHLVRRRGQEARLRCSPMKGHSHVYWYRQLPEEGLKFMVYLQKENIIDESGMPKERFSAEFPKEGPSILRIQQVVRGDSAAYFCASSPMGNEQFFGPGTRLTVL.